This T cell receptor beta chain comes out of a study of cytomegalovirus exposure and HLA in healthy donors. Study-level results: 150 to 200 TCR beta chains were listed as cytomegalovirus-associated. An analysis that came later showed most CMV-associated TCR beta chains appearing HLA-restricted.

All donors participated as healthy donors of bone marrow. PCR primers comprised 60 Vbeta and 13 Jbeta primers. Produced via immunoSEQ multiplex PCR; TCRdb's table is partial and in-frame only. The sample includes 130,000 or so clones, around three fifths seen only once; the top ten take approximately 1.7%. With 5 bases removed from V and 2 bases from J, the gap between germline ends came to 5 bases. The CDR3 totals 13 residues. Germline V gene lookup returns CDR1 SGHDT and CDR2 YYEEEE. This clone was found a few times. The target antigen is unknown. The chain has TRBV5-6 and TRBJ2-6; D gene uncertain. Sequencing input: PBMCs. The TCR sequence derives from a male donor in good health and CMV-seronegative. The CDR3, as DNA: TGTGCCAGCAGTCAAACTGGGGCCAACGTCCTGACTTTC. The encoded protein is CASSQTGANVLTF. The variable domain in full, completed from reference TRBV5-6 and TRBJ2-6, reads DAGVTQSPTHLIKTRGQQVTLRCSPKSGHDTVSWYQQALGQGPQFIFQYYEEEERQRGNFPDRFSGHQFPNYSSELNVNALLLGDSALYLCASSQTGANVLTFGAGSRLTVL.